A single sample gave rise to the 14 T cell receptor beta chains below, sequenced in a study of a mutant IDH1 vaccine in newly diagnosed glioma. The table came from immunoSEQ multiplex PCR; TCRdb's copy has only in-frame clones and leaves some out. The repertoire has fewer than 65,000 clones, around 81% of them found once; the top ten carry about 3.3%. These receptors have no known antigen. Time point specified: week 5, during vaccination. A single vaccine dose contained 300 ug of mutant IDH1 20-mer peptide, and topical imiquimod was used with it. Material: PBMCs, obtained from a glioma patient whose treatment included an IDH1 peptide vaccine. These receptors came from a young man with glioma.

CDR3 region: CASSLETGGSYEQYF. Here the CDR3 DNA reads TGCGCCAGCAGTTTGGAGACAGGGGGTTCCTACGAGCAGTACTTC. The V and J genes are TRBV23-1 and TRBJ2-7; TRBD1 matches at 9 bases. TRBV23-1 is known as an ORF, though its function is uncertain. The CDR3 sequence is 15 residues long. The junction had 6 bases not matched to a gene; V was cut back by 5 bases and J by 1 base.

The genes are TRBV11-2 and TRBJ1-2, with D possibly TRBD1 on 5 matching bases. The germline V gene encodes CDR1 SGHAT and CDR2 FQNNGV. Trimming shortened V by 4 bases and J by 8 bases, and 14 bases separated the two germline ends. The CDR3 sequence is 13 residues long. As DNA, the CDR3 is TGTGCCAGCAGCTCAGGGCTACGGGAAGGCTACACCTTC. As protein: CASSSGLREGYTF.

CDR3 coding DNA: TGCGCCAGCAGCACCAGGACAGGGTTGGGATACGAGCAGTACTTC. Translation: CASSTRTGLGYEQYF. The chain uses TRBV5-1 and TRBJ2-7, with 8 nucleotides matching TRBD1. Looked up from germline, CDR1 is SGHRS and CDR2 is YFSETQ. Losses at the gene ends were 4 bases for V and 4 bases for J; bases not matched to a gene: 10. The CDR3 extends over 15 amino acids.

With regard to this clone: One end of the junction varies from germline; a read error may be responsible. V gene TRBV27 combines with J gene TRBJ2-7; D remains ambiguous. The CDR3 is made up of 14 amino acids. Germline CDR1 MNHEY, CDR2 SMNVEV (reference sequence). The CDR3 loop reads CASSLRAGSYGQYF. In DNA, the CDR3 is TGTGCCAGCAGCCTACGCGCAGGCTCCTACGGGCAGTACTTC.

This chain uses TRBV7-2 with TRBJ1-4, with TRBD1 matching 10 bases. Trimming took 5 bases from V and 8 from J; bases not matched to a gene: 8. The CDR3 length is 15 residues. Germline V gives CDR1 SGHTA, CDR2 FQGNSA. CDR3 amino acids: CASSKDRGHREKLFF. Here the CDR3 DNA reads TGTGCCAGCAGCAAAGACAGGGGGCATCGGGAAAAACTGTTTTTT.

This clone was counted a few times. The chain recombines TRBV2 with TRBJ2-5; D is unresolved. Germline loops: CDR1 SNHLY, CDR2 FYNNEI. Between the trimmed V and J ends, which lost 2 bases and 7 bases, there was a span of 14 bases. This CDR3 spans 14 amino acids. CDR3 sequence (DNA): TGTGCCAGCAGTGAAAGGGCTGGGTTCGGGACCCAGTACTTC. Its translation is CASSERAGFGTQYF.

The J gene is TRBJ2-7, the V gene TRBV7-6, with 8 positions matching TRBD1. Looked up from germline, CDR1 is SGHVS and CDR2 is FNYEAQ. CDR3 size: 15 residues. J gave up 5 bases and V 5 bases, and 11 bases lay outside the gene matches. CDR3 region: CASSPGQGARDEQYF. The CDR3 nucleotides are TGTGCCAGCAGCCCGGGGCAGGGGGCGAGAGACGAGCAGTACTTC.

The genes are TRBV2 and TRBJ1-5; 8 bases match TRBD1. Losses at the gene ends were 1 base for V and 7 bases for J; bases not matched to a gene: 6. CDR3 size: 15 residues. Germline lookup yields CDR1 SNHLY and CDR2 FYNNEI. CDR3 DNA: TGTGCCAGCAGTGAAGGGGCAGGGGGCTGGCAGCCCCAGCATTTT. Amino acids: CASSEGAGGWQPQHF. The full variable domain, with the rest looked up from reference TRBV2 and TRBJ1-5, is EPEVTQTPSHQVTQMGQEVILRCVPISNHLYFYWYRQILGQKVEFLVSFYNNEISEKSEIFDDQFSVERPDGSNFTLKIRSTKLEDSAMYFCASSEGAGGWQPQHFGDGTRLSIL.

In regard to this clone: One end of the junction is discordant with germline, which a read error may explain. Written as DNA, the CDR3 is TGTGCCGGTAGTATGGGACAGAGGTATGGCTACACCTTC. Its protein product is CAGSMGQRYGYTF. The gene calls are TRBV19 and TRBJ1-2; 7 nucleotides align to TRBD1. CDR3 size: 13 residues. Germline-derived CDR1 and CDR2 are LNHDA and SQIVND (reference sequence).

The gene calls are TRBV18 and TRBJ1-5; D call uncertain. V was trimmed by 5 bases and J by 7 bases, leaving 12 bases between them. From germline, CDR1 is KGHSH and CDR2 LQKENI. The CDR3 is made up of 13 amino acids. CDR3 loop: CASSSTRRQPQHF. The DNA of the CDR3 is TGTGCCAGCTCATCCACAAGGCGCCAGCCCCAGCATTTT.

This clone was seen a handful of times. CDR3 nucleotides: TGTGCCACCAGCAGGGGCACAGGGGGCCACACTGAAGCTTTCTTT. It is translated as CATSRGTGGHTEAFF. The chain combines TRBV15 with TRBJ1-1; 9 bases map to TRBD1. From germline, CDR1 is LNHNV and CDR2 YYDKDF (reference sequence). This CDR3 has 15 amino acids. The junction had 5 bases not matched to a gene; V was cut back by 3 bases and J by 3 bases.

This rearrangement joins TRBV5-4 to TRBJ1-1; D remains ambiguous. Germline values: CDR1 SGHNT, CDR2 YYREEE (reference sequence). Trimming stripped 0 bases from V and 3 bases from J, with 15 bases between. This CDR3 is 16 amino acids long. The CDR3 sequence: CASSLAPTEPDTEAFF. CDR3 nucleotides: TGTGCCAGCAGCTTGGCCCCGACGGAACCCGACACTGAAGCTTTCTTT.

This chain joins TRBV7-9 and TRBJ2-5; no definite D call. This CDR3 is 13 amino acids long. Germline assignment: CDR1 SEHNR and CDR2 FQNEAQ (reference sequence). V was cut by 3 bases and J by 4 bases, with 9 bases left in between. The CDR3 spells CASSLVYTETQYF. DNA for the CDR3: TGTGCCAGCAGCTTGGTCTACACAGAGACCCAGTACTTC.

This clone was seen a single time. This chain connects TRBV6-5 to TRBJ1-2, with D perhaps TRBD1 (6 bases). Per the germline V gene, CDR1 is MNHEY and CDR2 is SVGAGI. This CDR3 region has 14 residues. Trimming left V 0 bases short and J 4 bases short, with 9 bases between. CDR3 protein: CASSYSDSLYGYTF. Written as DNA, the CDR3 is TGTGCCAGCAGTTACTCGGACAGCCTCTATGGCTACACCTTC.